This TCR beta chain was retrieved from a study of blood T cell repertoires in COVID-19. The Seattle patients joined while their infection was active and were tracked longitudinally afterward. The repertoire was sequenced with immunoSEQ multiplex PCR; TCRdb's copy has only in-frame clones and lacks some. The profile shows roughly 150,000 clones, approximately 84% of them singletons. CDR3 length: 16 amino acids. Germline CDR1 and CDR2: SGHVS and FNYEAQ. After removal of 5 bases from V and 5 bases from J, the junction contained 9 bases not matched to a gene. The clonotype was recovered from an elderly woman with COVID-19, enrolled during active disease. V and J are TRBV7-6 and TRBJ2-3; 11 nucleotides align to TRBD1. The material sequenced was peripheral blood. The CDR3 nucleotides are TGTGCCAGCAGCCTCCGCGAGGACAGGGGGCGAGATACGCAGTATTTT. Translating gives CASSLREDRGRDTQYF.